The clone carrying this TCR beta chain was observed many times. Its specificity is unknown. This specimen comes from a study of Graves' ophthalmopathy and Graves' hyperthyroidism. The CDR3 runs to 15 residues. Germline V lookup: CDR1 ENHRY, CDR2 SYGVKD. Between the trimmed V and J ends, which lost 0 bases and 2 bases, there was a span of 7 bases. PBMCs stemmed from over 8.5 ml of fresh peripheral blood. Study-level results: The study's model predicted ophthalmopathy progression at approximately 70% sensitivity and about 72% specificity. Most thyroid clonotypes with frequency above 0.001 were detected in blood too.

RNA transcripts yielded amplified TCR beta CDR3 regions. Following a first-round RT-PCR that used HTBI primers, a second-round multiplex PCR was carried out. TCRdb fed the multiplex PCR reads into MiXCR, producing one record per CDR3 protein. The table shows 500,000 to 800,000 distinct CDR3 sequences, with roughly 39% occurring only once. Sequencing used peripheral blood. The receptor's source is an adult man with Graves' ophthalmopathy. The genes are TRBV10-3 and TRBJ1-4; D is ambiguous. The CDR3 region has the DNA TGTGCCATCAGTGAGTCGGTTCAGACTAATGAAAAACTGTTTTTT. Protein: CAISESVQTNEKLFF.